These 3 T cell receptor beta chains originate from one sample sequenced in a study of post-analysis software for immune sequencing data. These receptors' targets are unknown. Study observations and caveats: Controls showed lower frequencies than patients for five or six TRBV segments, and TRBV5-6, TRBV5-1 and TRBV20-1 were among these.

Built from TCR beta cDNA, the libraries had unique molecular identifiers in them. TCRdb redid the calling of the PCR reads with MiXCR, one entry per CDR3 protein. The data show 650,000 to 900,000 distinct CDR3 sequences, under 60% seen once. Sequenced: blood. The receptor source for this set is a girl aged 5-17 years with multiple sclerosis.

The genes are TRBV6-5 and TRBJ2-1; 11 nucleotides line up with TRBD2. CDR1 MNHEY and CDR2 SVGAGI come from the germline V gene. Germline trimming cut 7 bases from V and 6 bases from J; bases unmatched to any gene: 8. This CDR3 contains 15 residues. In DNA, the CDR3 is TGTGCCAGCACCCAACGACTAGCGGGACCCAATGAGCAGTTCTTC. Its protein is CASTQRLAGPNEQFF.

Comment on this clonotype: The junction shows a germline mismatch at one end, possibly a read error. The chain combines TRBV12-3 or TRBV12-4 with TRBJ2-7, with D possibly TRBD2 on 5 matching bases. The CDR3 totals 12 residues. The CDR3 spells CAGSRGRHEQYF. The DNA of the CDR3 is TGTGCCGGCAGCCGGGGTAGACACGAGCAGTACTTC.

The CDR3 bases are TGCAGTGCTAGTCGGTCTGGTCGCGGGGGGGTGGCAGATACGCAGTATTTT. Translating it yields CSASRSGRGGVADTQYF. V usage is TRBV20-1 and J usage is TRBJ2-3; 9 bases agree with TRBD2. J was trimmed by 4 bases and V by 3 bases; bases with no gene match: 14. This CDR3 contains 17 residues. The germline V gene encodes CDR1 DFQATT and CDR2 SNEGSKA (reference sequence).